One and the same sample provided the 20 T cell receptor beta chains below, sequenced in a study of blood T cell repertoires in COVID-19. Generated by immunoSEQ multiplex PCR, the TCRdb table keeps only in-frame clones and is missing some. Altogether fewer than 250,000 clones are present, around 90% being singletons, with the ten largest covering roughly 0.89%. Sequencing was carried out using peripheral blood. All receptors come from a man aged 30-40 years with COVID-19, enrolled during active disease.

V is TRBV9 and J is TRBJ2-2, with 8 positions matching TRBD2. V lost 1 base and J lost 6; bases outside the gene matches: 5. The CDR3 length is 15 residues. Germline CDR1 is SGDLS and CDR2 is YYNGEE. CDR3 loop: CASSVSGGAPGELFF. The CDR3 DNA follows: TGTGCCAGCAGCGTATCCGGGGGGGCCCCCGGGGAGCTGTTTTTT.

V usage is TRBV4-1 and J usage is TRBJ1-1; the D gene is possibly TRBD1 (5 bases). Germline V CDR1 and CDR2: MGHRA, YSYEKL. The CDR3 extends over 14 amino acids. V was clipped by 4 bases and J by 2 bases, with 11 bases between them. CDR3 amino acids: CASSPQAANTEAFF. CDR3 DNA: TGCGCCAGCAGCCCACAGGCGGCCAACACTGAAGCTTTCTTT.

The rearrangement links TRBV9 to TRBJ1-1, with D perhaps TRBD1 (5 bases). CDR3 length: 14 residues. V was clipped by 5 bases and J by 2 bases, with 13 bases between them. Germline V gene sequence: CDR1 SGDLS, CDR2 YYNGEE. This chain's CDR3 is CASSEDRFNTEAFF. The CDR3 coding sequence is TGTGCCAGCAGTGAAGACAGATTTAACACTGAAGCTTTCTTT. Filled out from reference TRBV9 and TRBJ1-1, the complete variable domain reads DSGVTQTPKHLITATGQRVTLRCSPRSGDLSVYWYQQSLDQGLQFLIQYYNGEERAKGNILERFSAQQFPDLHSELNLSSLELGDSALYFCASSEDRFNTEAFFGQGTRLTVV.

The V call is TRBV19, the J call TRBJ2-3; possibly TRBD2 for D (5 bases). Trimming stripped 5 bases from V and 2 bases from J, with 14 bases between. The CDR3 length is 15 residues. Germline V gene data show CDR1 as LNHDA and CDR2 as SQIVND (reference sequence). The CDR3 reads CASSPRTQPTDTQYF. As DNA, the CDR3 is TGTGCCAGTAGTCCTAGGACTCAACCCACAGATACGCAGTATTTT.

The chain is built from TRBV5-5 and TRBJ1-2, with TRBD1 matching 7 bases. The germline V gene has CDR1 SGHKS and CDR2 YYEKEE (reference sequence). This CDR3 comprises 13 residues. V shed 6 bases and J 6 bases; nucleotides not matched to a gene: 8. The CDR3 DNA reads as TGTGCCAGCACCAGCAGGGGGGAAGATGGCTACACCTTC. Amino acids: CASTSRGEDGYTF.

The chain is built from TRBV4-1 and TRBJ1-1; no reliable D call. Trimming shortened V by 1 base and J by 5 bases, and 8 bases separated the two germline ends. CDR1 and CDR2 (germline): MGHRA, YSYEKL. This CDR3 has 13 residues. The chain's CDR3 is CASSQGALTEAFF. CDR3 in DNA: TGCGCCAGCAGCCAAGGCGCTCTGACTGAAGCTTTCTTT.

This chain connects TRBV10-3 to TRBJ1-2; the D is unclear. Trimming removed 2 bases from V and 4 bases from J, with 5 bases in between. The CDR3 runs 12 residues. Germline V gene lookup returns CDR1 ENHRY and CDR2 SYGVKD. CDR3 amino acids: CAISEVRYGYTF. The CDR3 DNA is TGTGCCATCAGTGAGGTCCGCTATGGCTACACCTTC.

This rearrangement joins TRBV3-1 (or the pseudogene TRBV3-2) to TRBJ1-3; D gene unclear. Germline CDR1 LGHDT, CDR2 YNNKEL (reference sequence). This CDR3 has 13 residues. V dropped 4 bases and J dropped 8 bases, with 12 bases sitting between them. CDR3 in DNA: TGTGCCAGCAGCCGCCAGCTGAGGGACACCATATATTTT. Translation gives CASSRQLRDTIYF.

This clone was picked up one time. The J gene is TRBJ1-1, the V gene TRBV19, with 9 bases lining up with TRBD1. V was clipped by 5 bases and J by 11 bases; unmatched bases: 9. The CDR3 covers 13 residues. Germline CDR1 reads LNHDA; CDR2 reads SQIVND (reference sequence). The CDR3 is CASSEHRTGEAFF. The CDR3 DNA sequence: TGTGCCAGTAGTGAACATCGGACAGGGGAGGCTTTCTTT.

The CDR3 here is CASSQAYTVLDTQYF. CDR3 DNA: TGCGCCAGCAGCCAAGCTTACACAGTGTTAGATACGCAGTATTTT. The rearrangement uses TRBV4-1 and TRBJ2-3; D is unresolved. This CDR3 region has 15 residues. Per the germline V gene, CDR1 is MGHRA and CDR2 is YSYEKL. V was trimmed by 1 base and J by 5 bases, leaving 13 bases between them.

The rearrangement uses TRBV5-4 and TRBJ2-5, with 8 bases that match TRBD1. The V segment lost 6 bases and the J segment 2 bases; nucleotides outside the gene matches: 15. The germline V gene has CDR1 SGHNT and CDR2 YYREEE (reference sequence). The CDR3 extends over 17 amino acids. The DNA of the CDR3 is TGTGCCAGCACCCTCACCCCAGGGGGCCGCCTTCAAGAGACCCAGTACTTC. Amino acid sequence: CASTLTPGGRLQETQYF.

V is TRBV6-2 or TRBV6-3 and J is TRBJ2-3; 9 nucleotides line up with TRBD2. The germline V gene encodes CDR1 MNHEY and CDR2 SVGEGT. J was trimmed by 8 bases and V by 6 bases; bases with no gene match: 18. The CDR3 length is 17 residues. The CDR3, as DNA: TGTGCCAGCAGACCTAGCGGGGTTTCCGGAGGGGTCGGTACGCAGTATTTT. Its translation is CASRPSGVSGGVGTQYF.

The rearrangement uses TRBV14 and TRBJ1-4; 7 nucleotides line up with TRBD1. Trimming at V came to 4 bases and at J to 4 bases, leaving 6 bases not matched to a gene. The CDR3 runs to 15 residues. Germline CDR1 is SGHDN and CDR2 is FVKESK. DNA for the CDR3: TGTGCCAGCAGCCCAGGGGACAGTTATAATGAAAAACTGTTTTTT. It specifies CASSPGDSYNEKLFF.

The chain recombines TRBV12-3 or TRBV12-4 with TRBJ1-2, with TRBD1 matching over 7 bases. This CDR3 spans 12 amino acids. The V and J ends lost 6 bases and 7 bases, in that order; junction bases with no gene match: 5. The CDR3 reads CASRTDRVGYTF. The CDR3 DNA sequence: TGTGCCAGCAGGACAGACAGGGTTGGCTACACCTTC.

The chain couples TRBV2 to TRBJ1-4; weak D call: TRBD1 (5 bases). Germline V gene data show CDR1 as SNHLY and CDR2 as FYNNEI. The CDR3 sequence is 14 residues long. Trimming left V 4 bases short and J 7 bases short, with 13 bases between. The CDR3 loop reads CASSGPGNSEKLFF. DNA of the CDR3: TGTGCCAGCAGTGGGCCAGGGAACAGTGAAAAACTGTTTTTT.

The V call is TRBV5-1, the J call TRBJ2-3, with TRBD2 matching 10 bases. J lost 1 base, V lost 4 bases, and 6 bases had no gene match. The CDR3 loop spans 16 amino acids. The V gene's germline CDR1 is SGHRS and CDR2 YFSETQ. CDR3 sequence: CASSTAGTSGTDTQYF. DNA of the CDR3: TGCGCCAGCAGCACAGCCGGGACTAGCGGCACAGATACGCAGTATTTT.

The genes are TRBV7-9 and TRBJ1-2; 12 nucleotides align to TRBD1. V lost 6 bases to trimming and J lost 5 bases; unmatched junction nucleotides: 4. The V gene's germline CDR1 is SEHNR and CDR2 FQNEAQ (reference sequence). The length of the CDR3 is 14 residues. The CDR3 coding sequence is TGTGCCAGCAGTTGGGACAGGGGGCATTATGGCTACACCTTC. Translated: CASSWDRGHYGYTF.

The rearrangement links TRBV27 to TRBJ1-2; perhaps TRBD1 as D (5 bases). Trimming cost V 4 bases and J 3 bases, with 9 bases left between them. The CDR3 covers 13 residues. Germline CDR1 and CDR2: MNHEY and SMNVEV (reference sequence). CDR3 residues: CASSWGVDYGYTF. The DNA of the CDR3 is TGTGCCAGCAGTTGGGGGGTGGACTATGGCTACACCTTC.

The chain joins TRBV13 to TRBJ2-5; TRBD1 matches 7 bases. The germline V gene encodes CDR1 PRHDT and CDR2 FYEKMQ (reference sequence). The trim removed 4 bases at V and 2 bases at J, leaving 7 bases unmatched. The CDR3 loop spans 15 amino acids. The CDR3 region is CASSSPGQLQETQYF. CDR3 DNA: TGTGCCAGCAGCTCCCCGGGACAGCTGCAAGAGACCCAGTACTTC.

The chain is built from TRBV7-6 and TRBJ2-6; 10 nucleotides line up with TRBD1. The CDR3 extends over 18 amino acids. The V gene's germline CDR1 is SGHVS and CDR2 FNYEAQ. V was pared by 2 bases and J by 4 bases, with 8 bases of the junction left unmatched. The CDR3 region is CASSLISTGGVGANVLTF. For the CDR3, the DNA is TGTGCCAGCAGCTTAATTTCGACAGGGGGCGTGGGGGCCAACGTCCTGACTTTC.